This entry is about one TCR beta chain. The antigen is not known. Germline assignment: CDR1 PRHDT and CDR2 FYEKMQ (reference sequence). There are 13 residues in the CDR3. Trimming cost V 3 bases and J 2 bases, with 7 bases left between them. This specimen belongs to a study of OX40 agonist ivuxolimab in advanced cancers. Whole-study context: Patients receiving dose escalation had hepatocellular carcinoma, melanoma, renal cell or head and neck cancer. Study conclusions and caveats: Expanded clones belonging to CD8+ T cells outnumbered, on average, those of CD4+. Clonal expansion from baseline to week 6 occurred in both CD4+ and CD8+ T cells.

Libraries were prepared by immunoSEQ multiplex PCR; TCRdb keeps only in-frame clonotypes and omits some of them. The table lists some 60,000 clones, approximately 91% of them singletons, with around 19% in the top ten. The source of this sequence is an adult with an advanced solid tumor such as melanoma, head and neck, liver or kidney cancer. J is TRBJ1-1 and V is TRBV13; D is uncertain. The sample here was CD4+ or CD8+ T cells sorted from blood, taken in a trial of the OX40 agonist ivuxolimab. CDR3 loop: CASSFPVNTEAFF. CDR3 nucleotides: TGTGCCAGCAGCTTCCCGGTAAACACTGAAGCTTTCTTT. Based on the CDR3 plus reference TRBV13 and TRBJ1-1, the full variable domain is AAGVIQSPRHLIKEKRETATLKCYPIPRHDTVYWYQQGPGQDPQFLISFYEKMQSDKGSIPDRFSAQQFSDYHSELNMSSLELGDSALYFCASSFPVNTEAFFGQGTRLTVV.